Below, 8 T cell receptor beta chains from the same sample are listed, as sequenced in a study of glioma-infiltrating T cells after dendritic cell vaccination. Sequencing was performed with immunoSEQ multiplex PCR; in TCRdb, only in-frame clones are kept and a portion is missing. This table holds some 100,000 clones, about four fifths found once. The source was blood, collected before dendritic cell vaccination. The receptors were gathered from a human donor with glioblastoma.

The V and J genes are TRBV29-1 and TRBJ2-7; 10 bases fit TRBD1. With 7 bases clipped from V and 4 bases from J, the junction kept 7 bases outside the gene matches. The CDR3 spans 13 residues. The germline gives CDR1 SQVTM, CDR2 ANQGSEA. CDR3 region: CSAGGQGSYEQYF. CDR3 DNA: TGCAGCGCAGGGGGACAGGGGTCTTACGAGCAGTACTTC.

The chain couples TRBV19 to TRBJ1-1; 9 bases align to TRBD1. Germline assignment: CDR1 LNHDA and CDR2 SQIVND (reference sequence). This CDR3 spans 14 amino acids. The V gene end was trimmed by 5 bases and the J gene end by 5 bases; junction bases not matched to a gene: 6. CDR3: CASSRQGVFTEAFF. CDR3 sequence (DNA): TGTGCCAGTAGTCGACAGGGGGTCTTTACTGAAGCTTTCTTT.

This rearrangement joins TRBV5-6 to TRBJ1-3; D is possibly TRBD1 (6 bases). The germline V and J ends were trimmed by 2 bases and 0 bases, with 9 bases remaining between them. The CDR3 extends over 15 amino acids. Germline-derived CDR1 and CDR2 are SGHDT and YYEEEE. CDR3 protein: CASSFGQRSGNTIYF. The CDR3 region has the DNA TGTGCCAGCAGCTTCGGACAGCGCTCTGGAAACACCATATATTTT. Looking up the rest from reference TRBV5-6 and TRBJ1-3 gives the full variable domain: DAGVTQSPTHLIKTRGQQVTLRCSPKSGHDTVSWYQQALGQGPQFIFQYYEEEERQRGNFPDRFSGHQFPNYSSELNVNALLLGDSALYLCASSFGQRSGNTIYFGEGSWLTVV.

J is TRBJ1-1 and V is TRBV11-2, with a weak D call TRBD1 (5 bases). In germline, CDR1 is SGHAT, CDR2 FQNNGV. The CDR3 consists of 15 residues. Trimming pared 9 bases from V and 5 bases from J, leaving 22 bases between. CDR3 DNA sequence: TGTGCCAGTATAGCCCGGGTACCAGGGCGAACTGAAGCTTTCTTT. Encoded protein: CASIARVPGRTEAFF.

The chain has TRBV2 and TRBJ1-5; D is unclear. V was trimmed by 7 bases and J by 1 base, leaving 5 bases between them. The CDR3 spans 12 residues. Per the germline V gene, CDR1 is SNHLY and CDR2 is FYNNEI. In DNA form, the CDR3 reads TGTGCCAGCAAACTGAGCAATCAGCCCCAGCATTTT. It yields the protein CASKLSNQPQHF.

This sequence joins TRBV30 and TRBJ2-7; D is ambiguous. Germline-derived CDR1 and CDR2 are GTSNPN and SVGIG (reference sequence). The CDR3 loop spans 12 amino acids. Trimming removed 5 bases from V and 3 bases from J, with 11 bases in between. The CDR3 nucleotides are TGTGCCTGGTTATCAGGAAACTACGAGCAGTACTTC. Translating gives CAWLSGNYEQYF. The full variable domain, with the rest looked up from reference TRBV30 and TRBJ2-7, is SQTIHQWPATLVQPVGSPLSLECTVEGTSNPNLYWYRQAAGRGLQLLFYSVGIGQISSEVPQNLSASRPQDRQFILSSKKLLLSDSGFYLCAWLSGNYEQYFGPGTRLTVT.

V and J are TRBV6-5 and TRBJ1-1, with a possible D match to TRBD1 (5 bases). The V end was cut by 0 bases, the J end by 0 bases, with 5 bases between. Looked up from germline, CDR1 is MNHEY and CDR2 is SVGAGI. This CDR3 is 14 amino acids long. CDR3 DNA sequence: TGTGCCAGCAGTTACTCCAGGGTGAACACTGAAGCTTTCTTT. It encodes CASSYSRVNTEAFF.

The V and J genes are TRBV27 and TRBJ2-2, with 7 positions matching TRBD2. Losses at the gene ends were 5 bases for V and 0 bases for J; bases not matched to a gene: 12. The germline CDR1 and CDR2 sequences are MNHEY and SMNVEV (reference sequence). This CDR3 region has 18 residues. The CDR3 loop is CASSPGPPSGSNTGELFF. The CDR3 DNA sequence: TGTGCCAGCAGTCCCGGACCCCCTAGCGGTTCGAACACCGGGGAGCTGTTTTTT.